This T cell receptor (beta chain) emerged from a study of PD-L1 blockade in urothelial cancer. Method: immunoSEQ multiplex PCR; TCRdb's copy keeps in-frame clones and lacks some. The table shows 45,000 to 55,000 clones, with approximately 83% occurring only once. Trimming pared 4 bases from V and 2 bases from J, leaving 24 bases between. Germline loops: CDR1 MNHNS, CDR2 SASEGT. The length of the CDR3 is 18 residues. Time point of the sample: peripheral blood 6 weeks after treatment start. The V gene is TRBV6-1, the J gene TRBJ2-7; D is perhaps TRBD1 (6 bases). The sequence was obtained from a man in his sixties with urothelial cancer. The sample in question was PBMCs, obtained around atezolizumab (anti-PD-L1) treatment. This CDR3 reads CASSVRTAINPPPYEQYF. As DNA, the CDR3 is TGTGCCAGCAGTGTCAGGACAGCGATAAACCCTCCGCCCTACGAGCAGTACTTC.